The source of this TCR beta chain is a study of cytotoxic CD8 clonotypes in ibrutinib-treated CLL. This table comes from immunoSEQ multiplex PCR, and its TCRdb copy is limited to in-frame clones, with some not included. The sample shows fewer than 70,000 clones, roughly 70% of them seen only once. This clone was detected once. Its specificity is unknown. Study outcomes and limitations: Public clonotypes were uncommon and contracted or stayed stable on treatment.

The CDR3 consists of 15 residues. V was clipped by 2 bases and J by 6 bases; unmatched bases: 3. The germline V gene encodes CDR1 SGDLS and CDR2 YYNGEE. This TCR came from a human donor with chronic lymphocytic leukemia. V is TRBV9 and J is TRBJ2-2; 11 bases agree with TRBD2. This sample comprised PBMCs, obtained after 12 months of ibrutinib treatment. CDR3 amino acids: CASSVSGRAPGELFF. CDR3 nucleotide sequence: TGTGCCAGCAGCGTTAGCGGGAGGGCCCCCGGGGAGCTGTTTTTT. The complete variable domain, with remaining parts taken from reference TRBV9 and TRBJ2-2, reads DSGVTQTPKHLITATGQRVTLRCSPRSGDLSVYWYQQSLDQGLQFLIQYYNGEERAKGNILERFSAQQFPDLHSELNLSSLELGDSALYFCASSVSGRAPGELFFGEGSRLTVL.